This TCR beta chain was sequenced during a study of blood T cells in healthy people across ages. Findings and limits, study-wide: Older age went with lower TCR beta diversity per million T cells, in a roughly linear way. Long-lived donors carried more naive CD4+ cells and greater diversity than aged donors.

Points on this clonotype: The antigen is undetermined. The junction differs from germline at one of its ends, possibly a read error.

The amount of total RNA extracted per sample was at least 6 micrograms. Through a sample-barcoded 5' primer and a J-beta primer mix, a second PCR was run for roughly 6 to 12 cycles. TCRdb itself ran the 5' RACE reads through MiXCR, one entry per CDR3 protein. This table holds 1 million or so distinct CDR3 sequences, 20% to 25% found once. CDR3 length: 13 amino acids. The same sample was also studied in work on T cells of mothers and their children.

Sequenced: blood. This sequence originates from a girl aged 2 to 9 in good health. The chain is built from TRBV12-3 or TRBV12-4 and TRBJ2-1; D remains unclear. The CDR3 DNA sequence: TGTGCCAGCGGTTTCGGAGACCAGAATGAGCAGTTCTTC. This gives the protein CASGFGDQNEQFF.